The T cell receptor (beta chain) under discussion was sequenced for a study of blood T cell repertoires in COVID-19 (dated by TCRdb to about 2020). For the study in its entirety: Samples covering the acute and convalescent phases of COVID-19 were provided by collaborators in the United States, Italy and Spain. The prospective study material was composed of cDNA or gDNA derived from T cells, B-cell-depleted T cells, or PBMCs. Subjects who had been exposed to COVID-19, were actively infected with it, or had recovered from it provided the deeply sampled blood TCRbeta repertoires that made up the dataset. The repertoires were released in a freely available public database intended as a resource for research on the immune response to SARS-CoV-2. The samples were drawn from the first 160 participants of the ongoing ImmuneRACE study and from 1,254 subjects provided by 6 global collaborators. Nearly every sample came with metadata listing a de-identified subject ID, COVID-19 status, age in years and sex. Where available, HLA class I and class II types were obtained from metadata supplied by the sample provider rather than from assay-based typing.

Participants in the prospective study were enrolled through a virtual design, were aged roughly 18 to 95 years, and lived in some 24 United States geographic areas. Cohort assignment in the prospective study relied on participant-reported clinical history from a screening survey and a study questionnaire. ImmuneRACE Cohort 3 recovered participants were defined by two consecutive negative NP/OP PCR tests, healthcare professional clearance, or symptom resolution. In the prospective study, whole blood, serum and a nasopharyngeal or oropharyngeal swab were collected from each participant by mobile phlebotomists. Participants in the prospective study had the option to provide additional blood draws and questionnaires over a roughly 2-month period. Before DNA extraction, blood samples from the prospective study were shipped at room temperature or frozen. TCRbeta CDR3 regions were amplified from genomic DNA using the immunoSEQ Assay, a bias-controlled multiplex PCR. In the source study's methods: The number of nucleated cells in each sample was estimated by amplification of reference gene primers within the assay. To quantify the absolute abundance of each unique TCRbeta CDR3 rearrangement, sequence reads were collapsed and filtered. For each sample, productive Simpson clonality was calculated as the square root of Simpson's diversity index over productive rearrangements. TCRdb's version of the immuneACCESS table is confined to in-frame rearrangements and falls short of the full clone set. An unresolved V gene accounts for under half of the shortfall where checked; the remainder is of unknown origin. The V and J calls and clone size come from that table; D and trimming were worked out from the DNA. For this sample there are around 250,000 clones; 86% appear just once. Roughly a sixth of the sample is held by the ten biggest clonotypes.

General study outcomes and caveats: Clinical and demographic metadata were provided uncurated, with the amount varying by source and participant.

On this clone: The specificity of this receptor is unknown. Base-call qualities are not available, and no considerably larger clone is one nucleotide away.

CDR3 length: 15 amino acids, cysteine to phenylalanine. Just CDR3 DNA is preserved here, 45 bases in frame from base 1. Looking up the germline V gene (reference sequence) yields CDR1 LGHDT and CDR2 YNNKEL. V is cut by 0 bases and J by 0 bases, and the space between the germline ends is 6 bases. In this chain, TRBV3-1 (or the pseudogene TRBV3-2) is recombined with TRBJ1-5, with the identity of the D gene unclear. The clonotype originates from a man between 18 and 35 years old who had recovered from COVID-19. Sequences were obtained from PBMCs or T cells enriched from blood (not recorded which). The nucleotides read TGTGCCAGCAGCCAAGACGGTAATAGCAATCAGCCCCAGCATTTT. It translates to CASSQDGNSNQPQHF.